One and the same sample provided the 25 T cell receptor beta chains below, sequenced in a study of blood T cell repertoires in COVID-19. Using immunoSEQ multiplex PCR, the repertoire was profiled, and TCRdb retains in-frame clones only, with some absent. The top ten clones hold 15% of a sample with around 250,000 clones, about nine tenths of them seen once. Sequencing used PBMCs or T cells enriched from blood (not recorded which). The receptors here all came from a man between 18 and 35 years old who had recovered from COVID-19.

The V and J genes are TRBV9 and TRBJ2-3; D unresolved. The CDR3 sequence is 15 residues long. Germline V gene sequence: CDR1 SGDLS, CDR2 YYNGEE. V shed 0 bases and J shed 2 bases, with 10 bases lying between them. CDR3 amino acids: CASSVADFYTDTQYF. CDR3 nucleotide sequence: TGTGCCAGCAGCGTAGCAGACTTCTACACAGATACGCAGTATTTT. The full variable domain, its missing parts supplied by reference TRBV9 and TRBJ2-3, is DSGVTQTPKHLITATGQRVTLRCSPRSGDLSVYWYQQSLDQGLQFLIQYYNGEERAKGNILERFSAQQFPDLHSELNLSSLELGDSALYFCASSVADFYTDTQYFGPGTRLTVL.

V and J are TRBV7-9 and TRBJ1-2; D gene uncertain. This CDR3 is built from 15 residues. Germline V gene sequence: CDR1 SEHNR, CDR2 FQNEAQ (reference sequence). Trimming removed 0 bases from V and 4 bases from J, with 12 bases in between. The CDR3 sequence: CASSLAGARFYGYTF. CDR3 sequence (DNA): TGTGCCAGCAGCTTAGCGGGCGCGCGATTCTATGGCTACACCTTC.

The chain recombines TRBV19 with TRBJ2-6; 8 positions agree with TRBD1. The CDR3 is 15 amino acids. Germline CDR1 reads LNHDA; CDR2 reads SQIVND (reference sequence). Trimming cost V 5 bases and J 2 bases; bases outside gene matches: 2. CDR3 sequence (DNA): TGTGCCAGTAGTCCGGACAGGGCTGGGGCCAACGTCCTGACTTTC. It translates to CASSPDRAGANVLTF. The full variable domain, completed using reference TRBV19 and TRBJ2-6, is DGGITQSPKYLFRKEGQNVTLSCEQNLNHDAMYWYRQDPGQGLRLIYYSQIVNDFQKGDIAEGYSVSREKKESFPLTVTSAQKNPTAFYLCASSPDRAGANVLTFGAGSRLTVL.

The chain recombines TRBV10-3 with TRBJ2-7; D gene ambiguous. V dropped 7 bases and J dropped 0 bases, with 7 bases sitting between them. The CDR3 covers 12 residues. The germline CDR1 and CDR2 sequences are ENHRY and SYGVKD. The CDR3 nucleotides are TGTGCCATCATGGCGGACTCCTACGAGCAGTACTTC. Translation gives CAIMADSYEQYF.

This clone is a singleton in its sample. The gene calls are TRBV12-3 or TRBV12-4 and TRBJ1-3; no clear D gene. V was clipped by 3 bases and J by 4 bases, with 4 bases between them. This CDR3 region has 12 residues. In DNA, the CDR3 is TGTGCCAGCAGTTTGAGGGGAAACACCATATATTTT. Translated, it gives CASSLRGNTIYF.

This clone was seen a few times. V gene TRBV28 combines with J gene TRBJ1-5; possible D gene TRBD1, 6 bases. V dropped 2 bases and J dropped 6 bases, with 11 bases sitting between them. Germline V CDR1 and CDR2: MDHEN, SYDVKM. CDR3 length: 14 amino acids. The CDR3 DNA sequence: TGTGCCAGCAGTTTAATGCCAGGGGTTCAGCCCCAGCATTTT. This codes for CASSLMPGVQPQHF.

The genes are TRBV5-6 and TRBJ1-2, with a possible D match to TRBD1 (5 bases). V was clipped by 6 bases and J by 3 bases, with 18 bases between them. CDR3 length: 15 amino acids. From germline, CDR1 is SGHDT and CDR2 YYEEEE. Here the CDR3 DNA reads TGTGCCAGCACCCAACCCGGGGGGTCTTACTATGGCTACACCTTC. It translates to CASTQPGGSYYGYTF.

The V call is TRBV12-3 or TRBV12-4, the J call TRBJ2-7; TRBD1 agrees at 9 bases. This CDR3 is 13 amino acids long. The V and J ends lost 6 bases and 5 bases, in that order; junction bases with no gene match: 5. CDR3 region: CASRQGAGHEQYF. The CDR3 nucleotides read TGTGCCAGCAGACAGGGGGCGGGCCACGAGCAGTACTTC.

The chain couples TRBV5-1 to TRBJ1-3; the D is unclear. V lost 2 bases to trimming and J lost 0 bases, with 9 bases between them. Looked up from germline, CDR1 is SGHRS and CDR2 is YFSETQ. The CDR3 is made up of 15 amino acids. As DNA, the CDR3 is TGCGCCAGCAGCTTCGACGGAGCCTCTGGAAACACCATATATTTT. Protein sequence: CASSFDGASGNTIYF.

The rearrangement uses TRBV20-1 and TRBJ2-7, with TRBD1 identical over 8 bases. Looked up from germline, CDR1 is DFQATT and CDR2 is SNEGSKA (reference sequence). This CDR3 contains 11 residues. The ends lost 8 bases at V and 5 bases at J; junction bases unmatched: 5. CDR3 nucleotides: TGCAGTACCGGACAGGGCAACGAGCAGTACTTC. Translation gives CSTGQGNEQYF.

The chain employs TRBV2 and TRBJ1-1, with D possibly matching TRBD1 (6 bases). This CDR3 has 11 residues. Germline CDR1 reads SNHLY; CDR2 reads FYNNEI. The V end lost 7 bases, the J end lost 11 bases, and 14 bases lay between the germline ends. The CDR3 DNA is TGTGCCAGCAATGGGGGGGGCGCGGCTTTCTTT. Residues: CASNGGGAAFF.

This clone showed up just a few times. J is TRBJ1-1 and V is TRBV9; weak D call: TRBD1 (5 bases). The CDR3 length is 13 residues. Trimming took 4 bases from V and 5 from J, leaving 12 bases between them. Germline V CDR1 and CDR2: SGDLS, YYNGEE. Here the CDR3 reads CASSTYRGTEAFF. CDR3 sequence (DNA): TGTGCCAGCAGCACCTATCGGGGGACTGAAGCTTTCTTT.

The J gene is TRBJ1-2, the V gene TRBV5-4, with 8 bases matching TRBD1. J lost 7 bases, V lost 4 bases, and 21 bases had no gene match. CDR3 length: 18 amino acids. Germline V lookup: CDR1 SGHNT, CDR2 YYREEE (reference sequence). The CDR3 here is CASSAGGMTGVALVGYTF. The CDR3 nucleotides are TGTGCCAGCAGCGCCGGGGGGATGACAGGGGTCGCCCTGGTTGGCTACACCTTC.

CDR3 region: CASSQDQASGSGEQFF. CDR3 in DNA: TGTGCCAGCAGCCAAGATCAGGCTAGCGGGAGCGGGGAGCAGTTCTTC. The chain carries TRBV3-1 (or the pseudogene TRBV3-2) and TRBJ2-1; TRBD2 matches 10 bases. Per germline, CDR1 LGHDT and CDR2 YNNKEL (reference sequence). The CDR3 runs to 16 residues. Germline trimming cut 0 bases from V and 10 bases from J; bases unmatched to any gene: 9.

The chain has TRBV10-2 and TRBJ2-5, with 7 bases that match TRBD1. V shed 8 bases and J 1 base; nucleotides not matched to a gene: 13. This CDR3 spans 16 amino acids. From germline, CDR1 is WSHSY and CDR2 SAAADI. CDR3: CASLPGGTPTQETQYF. CDR3 nucleotides: TGCGCCAGCCTACCAGGGGGAACACCAACCCAAGAGACCCAGTACTTC.

V gene TRBV11-3 combines with J gene TRBJ2-3, with no clear D. Germline V CDR1 and CDR2: SGHNT, YENEEA. This CDR3 is built from 14 residues. Trimming shortened V by 4 bases and J by 0 bases, and 8 bases separated the two germline ends. The CDR3 reads CASSSPGSTDTQYF. The DNA for the CDR3 is TGTGCCAGCAGCTCCCCAGGAAGCACAGATACGCAGTATTTT.

The chain recombines TRBV19 with TRBJ2-3, with 10 bases fitting TRBD2. CDR1 is LNHDA, CDR2 SQIVND, per germline (reference sequence). This CDR3 region has 16 residues. V lost 1 base and J lost 2; bases outside the gene matches: 3. CDR3 sequence reads: CASSIVAGGITDTQYF. In DNA form, the CDR3 reads TGTGCCAGTAGTATAGTAGCGGGGGGTATCACAGATACGCAGTATTTT.

V usage is TRBV7-9 and J usage is TRBJ1-1; no reliable D call. V was pared by 3 bases and J by 4 bases, with 12 bases between. This CDR3 contains 14 residues. CDR1 is SEHNR and CDR2 is FQNEAQ in the germline V gene (reference sequence). DNA for the CDR3: TGTGCCAGCAGCTTTCGAGCGGGGAGCACTGAAGCTTTCTTT. Its translation is CASSFRAGSTEAFF.

This chain uses TRBV19 with TRBJ2-1, with TRBD1 as a possible D gene (5 bases). The germline V gene encodes CDR1 LNHDA and CDR2 SQIVND (reference sequence). V was clipped by 9 bases and J by 8 bases, with 17 bases between them. The length of the CDR3 is 13 residues. DNA of the CDR3: TGTGCCAGCTCAGGGATGGGTTGGGATGAGCAGTTCTTC. The encoded protein is CASSGMGWDEQFF.

This sequence joins TRBV7-8 and TRBJ2-7, with 9 bases identical to TRBD2. Germline CDR1 SGHVS, CDR2 FQNEAQ. This CDR3 region has 16 residues. The trim removed 1 base at V and 5 bases at J, leaving 9 bases unmatched. The CDR3 sequence: CASSLEGGTSFNEQYF. The CDR3 DNA is TGTGCCAGCAGCTTAGAGGGGGGGACTAGCTTCAACGAGCAGTACTTC.

The chain has TRBV11-3 and TRBJ2-2; no clear D gene. Per germline, CDR1 SGHNT and CDR2 YENEEA. This CDR3 is built from 14 residues. V lost 3 bases, J lost 1 base, and 6 bases lay in between. CDR3 coding DNA: TGTGCCAGCAGCTTGCCAGGGAACACCGGGGAGCTGTTTTTT. Translation gives CASSLPGNTGELFF. Complete variable domain (other parts from reference TRBV11-3 and TRBJ2-2): EAGVVQSPRYKIIEKKQPVAFWCNPISGHNTLYWYLQNLGQGPELLIRYENEEAVDDSQLPKDRFSAERLKGVDSTLKIQPAELGDSAVYLCASSLPGNTGELFFGEGSRLTVL.

V usage is TRBV5-1 and J usage is TRBJ2-3; 8 bases are shared with TRBD2. The germline gives CDR1 SGHRS, CDR2 YFSETQ. The CDR3 is 17 amino acids. Trimming took 3 bases from V and 3 from J; bases not matched to a gene: 12. The CDR3 is CASSYPLEGLGTDTQYF. The CDR3 DNA follows: TGCGCCAGCAGCTACCCTCTTGAGGGACTAGGAACAGATACGCAGTATTTT. The full variable domain, completed using reference TRBV5-1 and TRBJ2-3, is KAGVTQTPRYLIKTRGQQVTLSCSPISGHRSVSWYQQTPGQGLQFLFEYFSETQRNKGNFPGRFSGRQFSNSRSEMNVSTLELGDSALYLCASSYPLEGLGTDTQYFGPGTRLTVL.

This chain joins TRBV11-3 and TRBJ2-7; the match to TRBD2 covers 8 bases. The CDR3 has 16 residues. The germline V gene encodes CDR1 SGHNT and CDR2 YENEEA. V shed 5 bases, J shed 5 bases, and the junction held 14 bases outside the gene matches. The CDR3 DNA follows: TGTGCCAGCAGCGTCCGCTCTGAGCGGGAGTATAACGAGCAGTACTTC. This gives the protein CASSVRSEREYNEQYF.

This chain links TRBV14 with TRBJ2-3; D is perhaps TRBD1 (5 bases). Germline-derived CDR1 and CDR2 are SGHDN and FVKESK. The CDR3 extends over 13 amino acids. V was cut by 4 bases and J by 1 base, with 6 bases left in between. The CDR3 here is CASSPTGTDTQYF. CDR3 bases: TGTGCCAGCAGCCCGACAGGCACAGATACGCAGTATTTT.

This chain links TRBV5-6 with TRBJ2-7, with D perhaps matching TRBD1 (5 bases). V lost 3 bases and J 2 bases, leaving 12 bases between the germline ends. CDR1 SGHDT and CDR2 YYEEEE come from the germline V gene. The length of the CDR3 is 14 residues. This CDR3 reads CASSWGLGTYEQYF. The CDR3 nucleotides read TGTGCCAGCAGCTGGGGCTTGGGGACCTACGAGCAGTACTTC.